These 25 T cell receptor beta chains were all obtained from the same sample, sequenced in a study of control samples from healthy donors and cancer patients. Sequenced by immunoSEQ multiplex PCR; TCRdb stores in-frame clones only, minus some. This sample yields about 410,000 clones, of which approximately 90% are seen a single time; around 6.8% belongs to the top ten. Sequencing was carried out using PBMCs. These receptors came from a middle-aged man with head and neck cancer.

J is TRBJ2-7 and V is TRBV9; TRBD1 might be the D (5 bases). CDR1 is SGDLS, CDR2 YYNGEE, per germline. This CDR3 is 16 amino acids long. Trimming shortened V by 0 bases and J by 0 bases, and 13 bases separated the two germline ends. CDR3 residues: CASSVGQGHPSYEQYF. The CDR3 DNA sequence: TGTGCCAGCAGCGTAGGTCAGGGTCACCCCTCCTACGAGCAGTACTTC.

The V and J genes are TRBV5-4 and TRBJ2-7, with D tentatively TRBD2 (5 bases). This CDR3 spans 13 amino acids. Trimming took 4 bases from V and 2 from J, leaving 10 bases between them. Germline lookup yields CDR1 SGHNT and CDR2 YYREEE (reference sequence). The CDR3, as DNA: TGTGCCAGCAGCAGCGGTTCCCCCTACGAGCAGTACTTC. The encoded protein is CASSSGSPYEQYF.

This chain connects TRBV28 to TRBJ1-5; 9 nucleotides agree with TRBD1. Germline CDR1 is MDHEN and CDR2 is SYDVKM. The CDR3 runs 14 residues. V lost 7 bases, J lost 4 bases, and 5 bases stayed unmatched. Here the CDR3 DNA reads TGTGCCAGCACCAGGGACAGGGCAAATCAGCCCCAGCATTTT. Translating gives CASTRDRANQPQHF.

The V and J genes are TRBV6-5 and TRBJ2-7; a weak D match, TRBD1 (8 bases). Germline CDR1 is MNHEY and CDR2 is SVGAGI. The V end lost 8 bases, the J end lost 5 bases, and 19 bases lay between the germline ends. The length of the CDR3 is 14 residues. The CDR3 reads CASGDRGGSDEQYF. CDR3 sequence (DNA): TGTGCCAGCGGAGACAGGGGAGGGTCCGACGAGCAGTACTTC.

J is TRBJ2-5 and V is TRBV7-2; TRBD1 might be the D (6 bases). The CDR3 consists of 14 residues. Trimming removed 5 bases from V and 3 bases from J, with 13 bases in between. Germline CDR1 SGHTA, CDR2 FQGNSA. The CDR3 sequence: CASSRLTGKETQYF. The CDR3 DNA is TGTGCCAGCAGCCGTCTTACAGGGAAAGAGACCCAGTACTTC.

This clone has more than one count but fewer than ten. The chain carries TRBV9 and TRBJ1-3, with D perhaps matching TRBD1 (5 bases). The germline gives CDR1 SGDLS, CDR2 YYNGEE. Trimming shortened V by 2 bases and J by 4 bases, and 16 bases separated the two germline ends. There are 16 residues in the CDR3. This CDR3 is CASSVHTGTAGNTIYF. CDR3 DNA: TGTGCCAGCAGCGTCCACACCGGGACCGCGGGAAACACCATATATTTT.

About this clone itself: The germline gene is not matched at one end of the junction; a read error may be the cause. The rearrangement links TRBV7-8 to TRBJ2-3; tentative D call: TRBD2 (6 bases). This CDR3 contains 15 residues. Germline V gives CDR1 SGHVS, CDR2 FQNEAQ. CDR3 region: CASGLVRGATDTQYF. The CDR3 DNA reads as TGTGCCAGCGGCTTAGTTCGCGGGGCCACAGATACGCAGTATTTT.

This chain uses TRBV7-8 with TRBJ1-2; D gene unclear. CDR3 length: 16 residues. V was cut by 5 bases and J by 6 bases, with 22 bases left in between. From germline, CDR1 is SGHVS and CDR2 FQNEAQ. In DNA form, the CDR3 reads TGTGCCAGCAGCCCACTGAACCCCGGGAGGTCGCATGGCTACACCTTC. Encoded protein: CASSPLNPGRSHGYTF.

V and J are TRBV19 and TRBJ2-7; the D gene could be TRBD1 or TRBD2 (5 bases each). In germline, CDR1 is LNHDA, CDR2 SQIVND (reference sequence). The CDR3 is made up of 14 amino acids. The V end lost 6 bases, the J end lost 2 bases, and 14 bases lay between the germline ends. CDR3 in amino acids: CASRTGPQAYEQYF. The CDR3 DNA follows: TGTGCCAGTAGGACGGGACCCCAGGCCTACGAGCAGTACTTC.

This clone turned up a few times. The chain employs TRBV7-8 and TRBJ2-3; D not certain. The CDR3 is made up of 16 amino acids. Per the germline V gene, CDR1 is SGHVS and CDR2 is FQNEAQ. V was shortened by 1 base and J by 2 bases, with 13 bases between the two germline ends. The CDR3 spells CASSLVPTALTDTQYF. In DNA form, the CDR3 reads TGTGCCAGCAGCTTAGTCCCGACTGCCCTCACAGATACGCAGTATTTT.

In DNA form, the CDR3 reads TGTGCCAGCAGTCCCCGAGACAGGGTAGGAAGGACCCAGTACTTC. Translating gives CASSPRDRVGRTQYF. The gene calls are TRBV28 and TRBJ2-5, with 7 bases matching TRBD1. The CDR3 length is 15 residues. V lost 5 bases, J lost 7 bases, and 13 bases stayed unmatched. Germline CDR1 is MDHEN and CDR2 is SYDVKM.

This clone was found once. The chain uses TRBV9 and TRBJ1-1; tentatively, D is TRBD1 (5 bases). Germline values: CDR1 SGDLS, CDR2 YYNGEE. The CDR3 is 15 residues long. Trimming took 6 bases from V and 1 from J, leaving 16 bases between them. In DNA, the CDR3 is TGTGCCAGCACCACCGGACCGGGGCCGAACACTGAAGCTTTCTTT. It codes for CASTTGPGPNTEAFF. The full variable domain, with the rest looked up from reference TRBV9 and TRBJ1-1, is DSGVTQTPKHLITATGQRVTLRCSPRSGDLSVYWYQQSLDQGLQFLIQYYNGEERAKGNILERFSAQQFPDLHSELNLSSLELGDSALYFCASTTGPGPNTEAFFGQGTRLTVV.

J is TRBJ2-7 and V is TRBV4-1; D is possibly TRBD1 (5 bases). CDR3 length equals 16 residues. Trimming cost V 1 base and J 4 bases, with 17 bases left between them. Germline CDR1 is MGHRA and CDR2 is YSYEKL. CDR3 sequence: CASSQGARQGPYEQYF. CDR3 DNA: TGCGCCAGCAGCCAAGGGGCTCGGCAGGGTCCATACGAGCAGTACTTC.

The chain uses TRBV10-2 and TRBJ2-1, with no clear D. Germline V gene sequence: CDR1 WSHSY, CDR2 SAAADI. The V gene lost 4 bases and the J gene lost 2 bases, with 12 bases spanning the gap. The CDR3 runs to 15 residues. DNA of the CDR3: TGCGCCAGCAGTGTAGACGGTTCCCCCTACAATGAGCAGTTCTTC. Translated: CASSVDGSPYNEQFF.

The genes are TRBV3-1 (or the pseudogene TRBV3-2) and TRBJ2-1; TRBD2 matches 11 bases. The CDR3 has 16 amino acids. Germline V CDR1 and CDR2: LGHDT, YNNKEL (reference sequence). With V trimmed by 0 bases and J by 4 bases, 2 bases remained unmatched. The CDR3 sequence is CASSQDSGRDYNEQFF. The CDR3 DNA sequence: TGTGCCAGCAGCCAAGATAGCGGGAGGGATTACAATGAGCAGTTCTTC.

CDR3 coding DNA: TGCAGTGTCGGGATGCGGGAGACCCAGTACTTC. The encoded protein is CSVGMRETQYF. V usage is TRBV20-1 and J usage is TRBJ2-5; D perhaps matches TRBD2 (5 bases). CDR1 DFQATT and CDR2 SNEGSKA come from the germline V gene (reference sequence). V was trimmed by 7 bases and J by 5 bases, leaving 11 bases between them. CDR3 size: 11 residues.

The chain combines TRBV7-2 with TRBJ1-1; D unclear. Deletions cut 2 bases from V and 3 bases from J, with 10 bases between. The germline V gene encodes CDR1 SGHTA and CDR2 FQGNSA. This CDR3 spans 14 amino acids. CDR3 coding DNA: TGTGCCAGCAGCTTAACTACAGCAGACACTGAAGCTTTCTTT. Its translation: CASSLTTADTEAFF.

This chain links TRBV19 with TRBJ2-1, with a weak D call TRBD1 (5 bases). Trimming shortened V by 5 bases and J by 10 bases, and 9 bases separated the two germline ends. The CDR3 extends over 11 amino acids. The germline gives CDR1 LNHDA, CDR2 SQIVND (reference sequence). The CDR3 nucleotides are TGTGCCAGTAGTCTCAGGGAAGAGCAGTTCTTC. Amino acids: CASSLREEQFF.

This clone was seen a single time. J is TRBJ1-4 and V is TRBV7-2, with a tentative D call TRBD1 (5 bases). Between the trimmed V and J ends, which lost 1 base and 7 bases, there was a span of 10 bases. CDR1 is SGHTA, CDR2 FQGNSA, per germline. The CDR3 contains 14 residues. CDR3 loop: CASSLEGTGEKLFF. In DNA form, the CDR3 reads TGTGCCAGCAGCTTAGAAGGCACAGGTGAAAAACTGTTTTTT.

This clone has only one observation. The J gene is TRBJ1-2, the V gene TRBV20-1; D uncertain. V was clipped by 3 bases and J by 6 bases, with 8 bases between them. The CDR3 runs to 11 residues. Germline lookup yields CDR1 DFQATT and CDR2 SNEGSKA (reference sequence). Here the CDR3 DNA reads TGCAGTGCTAGTTACAGAAATGGCTACACCTTC. Translation gives CSASYRNGYTF.

A single count supports this clone. V is TRBV6-5 and J is TRBJ1-2, with TRBD1 matching over 9 bases. CDR1 and CDR2 from the germline V gene are MNHEY and SVGAGI. The ends lost 6 bases at V and 8 bases at J; junction bases unmatched: 7. The CDR3 sequence is 13 residues long. CDR3 bases: TGTGCCAGCAGAAGACAGGGGGTGACCGGCTACACCTTC. Protein: CASRRQGVTGYTF.

CDR3 amino acids: CASSRAGAATNEKLFF. The CDR3 bases are TGCGCCAGCAGCCGGGCGGGGGCCGCAACTAATGAAAAACTGTTTTTT. The chain recombines TRBV4-1 with TRBJ1-4, with TRBD1 as a possible D gene (6 bases). V lost 4 bases and J lost 0, with 12 bases in between. The CDR3 runs 16 residues. In germline, CDR1 is MGHRA, CDR2 YSYEKL.

In regard to this clone: The sample contains more than one DNA sequence encoding this CDR3. This chain joins TRBV6-5 and TRBJ1-5, with a possible D match to TRBD1 (5 bases). The germline V and J ends were trimmed by 5 bases and 2 bases, with 13 bases remaining between them. CDR3 size: 15 residues. Germline-derived CDR1 and CDR2 are MNHEY and SVGAGI. The CDR3 DNA reads TGTGCCAGCAGTCCGGGTGGGGGAGGCAATCAGCCCCAGCATTTT. Residues: CASSPGGGGNQPQHF.

The V and J genes are TRBV3-1 (or the pseudogene TRBV3-2) and TRBJ1-1, with 7 bases aligning to TRBD1. In germline, CDR1 is LGHDT, CDR2 YNNKEL (reference sequence). The length of the CDR3 is 16 residues. J was trimmed by 3 bases and V by 2 bases; bases with no gene match: 9. The CDR3 nucleotides are TGTGCCAGCAGCCAACGACAGGGAGGAGGGGACACTGAAGCTTTCTTT. It yields the protein CASSQRQGGGDTEAFF.

This clone was counted only a few times. The chain is built from TRBV4-3 and TRBJ2-2; unclear D gene. Germline-derived CDR1 and CDR2 are LGHNA and YSLEER. The CDR3 has 16 amino acids. Trimming removed 0 bases from V and 1 base from J, with 9 bases in between. CDR3 nucleotides: TGCGCCAGCAGCCAAGATGGCCGACAGAACACCGGGGAGCTGTTTTTT. It encodes CASSQDGRQNTGELFF.